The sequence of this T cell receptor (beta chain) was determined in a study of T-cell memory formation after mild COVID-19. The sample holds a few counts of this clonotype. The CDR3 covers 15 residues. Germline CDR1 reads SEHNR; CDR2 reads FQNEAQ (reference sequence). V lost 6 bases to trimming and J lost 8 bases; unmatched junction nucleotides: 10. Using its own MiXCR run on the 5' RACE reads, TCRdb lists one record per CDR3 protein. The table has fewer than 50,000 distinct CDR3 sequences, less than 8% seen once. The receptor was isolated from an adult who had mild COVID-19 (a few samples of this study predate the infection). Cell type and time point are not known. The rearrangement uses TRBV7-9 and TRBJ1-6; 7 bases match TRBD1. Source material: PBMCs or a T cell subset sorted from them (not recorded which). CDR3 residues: CASRPKGTDYSPLHF. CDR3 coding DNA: TGTGCCAGCAGACCAAAGGGGACAGACTATTCACCCCTCCACTTT.